This T cell receptor (beta chain) was documented in a study of blood T cell repertoires in COVID-19. The overall study: Sites in the United States, Italy and Spain provided acute and convalescent COVID-19 samples. The cDNA or gDNA used as material had been derived from T cells, B-cell-depleted T cells, or PBMCs.

Some clones are missing from TCRdb's copy, which holds only in-frame ones; the method was immunoSEQ multiplex PCR. The sample has more than 100,000 clones, 75% to 90% seen once. Trimming left V 4 bases short and J 6 bases short, with 18 bases between. CDR3 length: 15 amino acids. Germline V CDR1 and CDR2: MNHEY, SVGAGI. This clone was found once. V gene TRBV6-5 combines with J gene TRBJ1-1, with D possibly being TRBD1 (6 bases). What was sequenced was peripheral blood. This clonotype originated in a man aged 45-60 years with active COVID-19. The DNA of the CDR3 is TGTGCCAGCAGTTCCGCTAGGGGGGGTAAGGCTGAAGCTTTCTTT. Translating it yields CASSSARGGKAEAFF.